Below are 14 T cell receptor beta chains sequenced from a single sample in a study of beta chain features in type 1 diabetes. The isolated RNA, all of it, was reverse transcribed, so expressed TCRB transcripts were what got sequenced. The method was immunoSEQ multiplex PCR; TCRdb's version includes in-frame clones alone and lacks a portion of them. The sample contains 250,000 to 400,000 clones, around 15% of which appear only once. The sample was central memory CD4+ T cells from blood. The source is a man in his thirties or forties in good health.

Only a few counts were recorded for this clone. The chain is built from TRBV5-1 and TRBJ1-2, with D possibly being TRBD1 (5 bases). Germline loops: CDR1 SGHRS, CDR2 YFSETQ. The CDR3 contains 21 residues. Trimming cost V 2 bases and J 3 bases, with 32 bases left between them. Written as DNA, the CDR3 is TGCGCCAGCAGCTTCGCTTTTTCCGGGTTATCGCCCCAGGGTATGGACTATGGCTACACCTTC. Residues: CASSFAFSGLSPQGMDYGYTF.

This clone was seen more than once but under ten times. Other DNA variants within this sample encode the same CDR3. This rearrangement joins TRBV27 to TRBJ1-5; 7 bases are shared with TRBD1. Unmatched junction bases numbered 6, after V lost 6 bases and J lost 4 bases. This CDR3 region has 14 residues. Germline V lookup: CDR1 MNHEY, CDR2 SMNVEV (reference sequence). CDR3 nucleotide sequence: TGTGCCAGCAGCCCAAGACAGGGTAATCAGCCCCAGCATTTT. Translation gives CASSPRQGNQPQHF.

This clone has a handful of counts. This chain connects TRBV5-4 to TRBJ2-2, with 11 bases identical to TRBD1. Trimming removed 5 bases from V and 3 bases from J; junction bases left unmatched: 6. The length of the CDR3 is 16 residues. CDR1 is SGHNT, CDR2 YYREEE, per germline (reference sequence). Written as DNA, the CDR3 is TGTGCCAGCAGGGGACAGGGGGGGTCGGACACCGGGGAGCTGTTTTTT. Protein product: CASRGQGGSDTGELFF.

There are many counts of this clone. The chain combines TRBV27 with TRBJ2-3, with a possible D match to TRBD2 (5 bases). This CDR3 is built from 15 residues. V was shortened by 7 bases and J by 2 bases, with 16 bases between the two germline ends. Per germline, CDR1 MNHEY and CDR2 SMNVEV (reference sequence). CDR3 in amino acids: CASIPGRGTTDTQYF. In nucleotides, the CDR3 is TGTGCCAGCATACCCGGTCGGGGAACCACAGATACGCAGTATTTT.

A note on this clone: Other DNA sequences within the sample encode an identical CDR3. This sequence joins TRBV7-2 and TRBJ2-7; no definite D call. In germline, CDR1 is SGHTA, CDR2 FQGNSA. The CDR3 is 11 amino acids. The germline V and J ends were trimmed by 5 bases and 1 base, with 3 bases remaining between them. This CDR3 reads CASSPSYEQYF. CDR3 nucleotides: TGTGCCAGCAGCCCTTCCTACGAGCAGTACTTC.

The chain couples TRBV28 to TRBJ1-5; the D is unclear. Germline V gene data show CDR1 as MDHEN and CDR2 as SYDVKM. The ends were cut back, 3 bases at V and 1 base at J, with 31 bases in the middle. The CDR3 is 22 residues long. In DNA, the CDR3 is TGTGCCAGCAGTTTCCCCGACAACTCACGGTGGTATGGGTCGAAAAGCAATCAGCCCCAGCATTTT. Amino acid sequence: CASSFPDNSRWYGSKSNQPQHF.

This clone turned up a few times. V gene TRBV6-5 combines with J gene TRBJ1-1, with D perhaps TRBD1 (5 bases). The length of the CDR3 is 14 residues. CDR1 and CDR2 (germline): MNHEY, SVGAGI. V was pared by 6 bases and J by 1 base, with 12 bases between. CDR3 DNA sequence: TGTGCCAGCAGCAAGACAGCTAAGAACACTGAAGCTTTCTTT. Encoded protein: CASSKTAKNTEAFF.

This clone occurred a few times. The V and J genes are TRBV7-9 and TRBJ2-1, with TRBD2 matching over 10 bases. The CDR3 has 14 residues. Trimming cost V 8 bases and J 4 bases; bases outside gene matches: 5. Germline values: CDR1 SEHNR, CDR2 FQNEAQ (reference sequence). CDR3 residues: CASRLAGVYNEQFF. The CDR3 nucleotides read TGTGCCAGCCGGCTAGCGGGAGTTTACAATGAGCAGTTCTTC.

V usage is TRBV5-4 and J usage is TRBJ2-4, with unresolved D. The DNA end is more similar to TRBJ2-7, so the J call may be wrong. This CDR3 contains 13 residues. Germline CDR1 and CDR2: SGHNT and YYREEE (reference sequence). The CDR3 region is CASSSDADDEQYF. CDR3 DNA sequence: TGTGCCAGCAGTTCGGACGCCGACGACGAGCAGTACTTC.

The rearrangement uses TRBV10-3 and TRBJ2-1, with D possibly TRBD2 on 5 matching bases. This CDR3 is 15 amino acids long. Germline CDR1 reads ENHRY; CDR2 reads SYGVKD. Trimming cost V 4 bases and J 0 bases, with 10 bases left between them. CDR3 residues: CAISGSGSSYNEQFF. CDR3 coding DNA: TGTGCCATCAGTGGAAGTGGGAGCTCCTACAATGAGCAGTTCTTC.

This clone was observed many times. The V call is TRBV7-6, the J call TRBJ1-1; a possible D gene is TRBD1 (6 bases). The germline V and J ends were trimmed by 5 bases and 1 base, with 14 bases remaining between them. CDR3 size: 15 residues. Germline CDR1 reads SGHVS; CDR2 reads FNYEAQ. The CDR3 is CASSRGQNKNTEAFF. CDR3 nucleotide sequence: TGTGCCAGCAGCCGAGGACAGAATAAGAACACTGAAGCTTTCTTT.

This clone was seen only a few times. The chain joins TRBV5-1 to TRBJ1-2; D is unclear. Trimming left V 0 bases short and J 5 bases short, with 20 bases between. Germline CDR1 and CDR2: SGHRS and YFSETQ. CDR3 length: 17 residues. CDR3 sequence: CASSLEGIPHGPYGYTF. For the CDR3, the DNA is TGCGCCAGCAGCTTGGAAGGTATCCCCCATGGCCCTTATGGCTACACCTTC.

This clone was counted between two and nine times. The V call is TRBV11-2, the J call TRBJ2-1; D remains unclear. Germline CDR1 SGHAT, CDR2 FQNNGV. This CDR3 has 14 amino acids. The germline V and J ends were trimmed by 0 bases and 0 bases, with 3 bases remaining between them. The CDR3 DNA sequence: TGTGCCAGCAGCTTAGATAGCTCCTACAATGAGCAGTTCTTC. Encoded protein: CASSLDSSYNEQFF.

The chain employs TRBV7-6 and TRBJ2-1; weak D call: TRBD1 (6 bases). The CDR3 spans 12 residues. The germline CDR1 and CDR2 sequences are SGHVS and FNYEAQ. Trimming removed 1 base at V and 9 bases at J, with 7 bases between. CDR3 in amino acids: CASSLGGGEQFF. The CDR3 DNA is TGTGCCAGCAGCTTAGGAGGGGGTGAGCAGTTCTTC.